Below are 5 T cell receptor beta chains sequenced from a single sample in a study of shared clonotypes between healthy human individuals. Method: immunoSEQ multiplex PCR; TCRdb's copy keeps in-frame clones and lacks some. This sample has about 1,900,000 clones, with about 95% found just once. CD45RO-negative CD8 cells positively selected for CCR7 made up the naive population, which excluded terminally differentiated effector memory CD45RA+ cells. The sample comprised naive CD8+ T cells sorted from blood. The receptors were gathered from a man between 18 and 29 years old in good health.

The CDR3: CASSGQTSGAHNEQFF. Written as DNA, the CDR3 is TGTGCCAGCAGCGGGCAGACTAGCGGGGCCCACAATGAGCAGTTCTTC. The chain has TRBV9 and TRBJ2-1, with 11 bases aligning to TRBD2. V lost 3 bases and J lost 5; bases outside the gene matches: 7. Germline V CDR1 and CDR2: SGDLS, YYNGEE. The CDR3 is 16 amino acids.

The chain employs TRBV28 and TRBJ2-1; D ambiguous. Trimming shortened V by 6 bases and J by 5 bases, and 5 bases separated the two germline ends. This CDR3 contains 11 residues. Per the germline V gene, CDR1 is MDHEN and CDR2 is SYDVKM. CDR3 region: CASSYDNEQFF. The CDR3 DNA is TGTGCCAGCAGCTACGACAATGAGCAGTTCTTC. Based on the CDR3 plus reference TRBV28 and TRBJ2-1, the full variable domain is DVKVTQSSRYLVKRTGEKVFLECVQDMDHENMFWYRQDPGLGLRLIYFSYDVKMKEKGDIPEGYSVSREKKERFSLILESASTNQTSMYLCASSYDNEQFFGPGTRLTVL.

The chain recombines TRBV4-1 with TRBJ2-1, with a tentative D call TRBD1 (5 bases). The CDR3 length is 15 residues. Germline lookup yields CDR1 MGHRA and CDR2 YSYEKL. V was trimmed by 0 bases and J by 4 bases, leaving 10 bases between them. The CDR3 here is CASSQDYRYYNEQFF. For the CDR3, the DNA is TGCGCCAGCAGCCAAGACTACAGGTATTACAATGAGCAGTTCTTC.

This clone has only one observation. At one boundary the junction diverges from the germline segment, which might be a read error. The rearrangement joins TRBV13 to TRBJ1-2; D might be TRBD1 (6 bases). This CDR3 has 13 residues. The germline V gene encodes CDR1 PRHDT and CDR2 FYEKMQ (reference sequence). The CDR3 spells CASSLEGTHTAFF. The DNA for the CDR3 is TGTGCCAGCAGCTTAGAAGGGACACATACTGCCTTCTTC.

This rearrangement joins TRBV6-1 to TRBJ2-7; D might be TRBD1 (5 bases). This CDR3 region has 16 residues. Trimming took off 3 bases at V and 7 bases at J, with 22 bases between the two ends. Looked up from germline, CDR1 is MNHNS and CDR2 is SASEGT. CDR3 sequence (DNA): TGTGCCAGCAGTGACCAGACAGCCTCCTATTACGTGGAGCAGTACTTC. It encodes CASSDQTASYYVEQYF.